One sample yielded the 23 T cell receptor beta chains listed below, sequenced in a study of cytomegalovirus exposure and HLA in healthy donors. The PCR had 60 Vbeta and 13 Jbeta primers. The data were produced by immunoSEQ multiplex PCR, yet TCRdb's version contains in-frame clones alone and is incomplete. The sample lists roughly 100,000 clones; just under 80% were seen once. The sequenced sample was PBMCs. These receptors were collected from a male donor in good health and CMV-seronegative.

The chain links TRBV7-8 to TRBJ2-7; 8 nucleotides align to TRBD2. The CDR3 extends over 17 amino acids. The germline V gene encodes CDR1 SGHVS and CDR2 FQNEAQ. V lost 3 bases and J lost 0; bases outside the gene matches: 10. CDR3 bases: TGTGCCAGCAGCTTGATTTGGATAGCGGGAACCTCCTACGAGCAGTACTTC. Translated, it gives CASSLIWIAGTSYEQYF.

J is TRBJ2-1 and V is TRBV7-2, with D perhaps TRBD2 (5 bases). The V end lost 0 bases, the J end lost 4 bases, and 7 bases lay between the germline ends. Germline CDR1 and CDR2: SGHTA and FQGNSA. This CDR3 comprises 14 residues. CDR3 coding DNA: TGTGCCAGCAGCTTAGCTGGGGAGTACAATGAGCAGTTCTTC. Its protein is CASSLAGEYNEQFF.

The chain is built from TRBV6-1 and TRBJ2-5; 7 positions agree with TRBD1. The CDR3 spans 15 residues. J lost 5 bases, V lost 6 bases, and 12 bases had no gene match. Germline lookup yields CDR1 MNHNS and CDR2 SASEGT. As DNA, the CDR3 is TGTGCCAGCAGGCTACCACAGGGGATTCGGGAGACCCAGTACTTC. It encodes CASRLPQGIRETQYF.

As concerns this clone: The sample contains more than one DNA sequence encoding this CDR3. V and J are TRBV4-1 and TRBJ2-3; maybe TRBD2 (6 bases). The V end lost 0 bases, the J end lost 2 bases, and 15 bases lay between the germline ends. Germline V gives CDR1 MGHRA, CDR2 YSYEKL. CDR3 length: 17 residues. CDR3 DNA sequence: TGCGCCAGCAGCCAAGAGGATTCTAGCGCCTACACAGATACGCAGTATTTT. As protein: CASSQEDSSAYTDTQYF.

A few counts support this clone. CDR3: CASSVGTTGEQFF. CDR3 sequence (DNA): TGTGCCAGCAGCGTTGGGACTACCGGTGAGCAGTTCTTC. This chain joins TRBV9 and TRBJ2-1; TRBD2 agrees at 7 bases. The CDR3 extends over 13 amino acids. The germline V gene has CDR1 SGDLS and CDR2 YYNGEE. The ends lost 2 bases at V and 9 bases at J; junction bases unmatched: 5.

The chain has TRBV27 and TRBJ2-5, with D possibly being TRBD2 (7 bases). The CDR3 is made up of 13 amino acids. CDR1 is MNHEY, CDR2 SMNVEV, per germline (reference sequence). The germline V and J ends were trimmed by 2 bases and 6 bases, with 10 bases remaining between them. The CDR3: CASSLRGGQTQYF. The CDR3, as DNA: TGTGCCAGCAGTTTAAGGGGGGGGCAGACCCAGTACTTC.

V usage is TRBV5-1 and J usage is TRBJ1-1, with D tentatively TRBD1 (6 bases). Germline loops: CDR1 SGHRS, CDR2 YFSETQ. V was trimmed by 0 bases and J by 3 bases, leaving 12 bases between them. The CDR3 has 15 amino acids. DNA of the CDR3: TGCGCCAGCAGCTTGGCAGGGGACAAGTACACTGAAGCTTTCTTT. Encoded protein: CASSLAGDKYTEAFF.

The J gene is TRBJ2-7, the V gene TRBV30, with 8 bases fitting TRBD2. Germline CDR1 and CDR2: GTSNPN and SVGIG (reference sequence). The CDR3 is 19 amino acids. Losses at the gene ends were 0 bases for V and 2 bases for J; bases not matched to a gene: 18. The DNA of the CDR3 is TGTGCCTGGAGTGTTGGTTTTAGCGGGACTACTTTATTCCCCTACGAGCAGTACTTC. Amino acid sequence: CAWSVGFSGTTLFPYEQYF.

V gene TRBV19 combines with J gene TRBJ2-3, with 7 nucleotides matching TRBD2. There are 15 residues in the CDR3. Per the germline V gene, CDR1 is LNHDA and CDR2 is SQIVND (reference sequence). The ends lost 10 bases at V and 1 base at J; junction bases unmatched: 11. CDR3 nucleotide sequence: TGTGCCACCTCTAGCGGCTGGGCCGGCACAGATACGCAGTATTTT. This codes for CATSSGWAGTDTQYF.

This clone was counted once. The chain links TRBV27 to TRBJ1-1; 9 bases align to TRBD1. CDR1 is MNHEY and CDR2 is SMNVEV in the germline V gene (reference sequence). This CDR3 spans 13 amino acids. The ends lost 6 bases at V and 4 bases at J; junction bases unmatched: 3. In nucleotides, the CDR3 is TGTGCCAGCAGCCGGACAGGGGTCACTGAAGCTTTCTTT. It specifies CASSRTGVTEAFF.

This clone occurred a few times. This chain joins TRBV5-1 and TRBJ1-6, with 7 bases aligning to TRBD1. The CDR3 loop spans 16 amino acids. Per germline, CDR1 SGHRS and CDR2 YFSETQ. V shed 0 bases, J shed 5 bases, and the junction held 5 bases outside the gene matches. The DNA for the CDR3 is TGCGCCAGCAGCTTGGAGGACCAGGGGGATAATTCACCCCTCCACTTT. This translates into CASSLEDQGDNSPLHF.

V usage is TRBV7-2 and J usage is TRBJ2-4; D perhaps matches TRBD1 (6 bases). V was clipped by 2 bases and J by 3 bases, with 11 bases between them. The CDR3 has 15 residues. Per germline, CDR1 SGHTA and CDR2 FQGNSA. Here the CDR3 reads CASSLRVQGKNIQYF. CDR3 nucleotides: TGTGCCAGCAGCTTACGGGTACAGGGCAAAAACATTCAGTACTTC.

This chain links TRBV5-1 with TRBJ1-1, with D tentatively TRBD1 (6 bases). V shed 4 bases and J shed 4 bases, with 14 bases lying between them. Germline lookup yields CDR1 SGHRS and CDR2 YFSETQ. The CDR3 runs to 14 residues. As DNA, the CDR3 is TGCGCCAGCAGCCCCGCCCCACAGGGCACTGAAGCTTTCTTT. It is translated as CASSPAPQGTEAFF.

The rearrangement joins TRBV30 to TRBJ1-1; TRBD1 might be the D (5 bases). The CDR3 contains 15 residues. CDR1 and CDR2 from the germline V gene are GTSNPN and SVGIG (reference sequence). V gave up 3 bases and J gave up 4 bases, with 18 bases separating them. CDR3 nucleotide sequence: TGTGCCTGGAGCCACTGGGGGGGAGTAGGCACTGAAGCTTTCTTT. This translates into CAWSHWGGVGTEAFF.

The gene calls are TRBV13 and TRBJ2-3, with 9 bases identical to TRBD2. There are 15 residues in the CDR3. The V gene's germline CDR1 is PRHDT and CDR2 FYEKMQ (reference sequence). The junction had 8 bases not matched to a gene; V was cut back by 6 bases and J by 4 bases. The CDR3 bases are TGTGCCAGCAGATTCCTACTAGCGGGCCCAGATACGCAGTATTTT. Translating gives CASRFLLAGPDTQYF.

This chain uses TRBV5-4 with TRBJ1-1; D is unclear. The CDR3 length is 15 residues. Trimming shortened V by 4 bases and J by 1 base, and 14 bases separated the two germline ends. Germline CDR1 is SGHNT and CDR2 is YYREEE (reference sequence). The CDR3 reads CASSIQGTENTEAFF. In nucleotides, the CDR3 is TGTGCCAGCAGCATACAAGGAACAGAGAACACTGAAGCTTTCTTT.

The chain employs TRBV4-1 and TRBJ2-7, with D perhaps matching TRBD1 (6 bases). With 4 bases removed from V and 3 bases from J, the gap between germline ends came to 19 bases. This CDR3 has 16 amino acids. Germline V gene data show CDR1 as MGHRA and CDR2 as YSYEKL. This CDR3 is CASSLQTGWGSYEQYF. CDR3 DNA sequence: TGCGCCAGCAGCCTGCAAACAGGGTGGGGAAGCTACGAGCAGTACTTC.

This chain's CDR3 is CASSFLGQGREQYF. CDR3 coding DNA: TGTGCCAGCAGCTTTCTCGGACAGGGACGCGAGCAGTACTTC. J is TRBJ2-7 and V is TRBV11-3; 8 nucleotides agree with TRBD1. V lost 3 bases and J lost 6; bases outside the gene matches: 7. CDR1 and CDR2 (germline): SGHNT, YENEEA. CDR3 length equals 14 residues. Filled out from reference TRBV11-3 and TRBJ2-7, the complete variable domain reads EAGVVQSPRYKIIEKKQPVAFWCNPISGHNTLYWYLQNLGQGPELLIRYENEEAVDDSQLPKDRFSAERLKGVDSTLKIQPAELGDSAVYLCASSFLGQGREQYFGPGTRLTVT.

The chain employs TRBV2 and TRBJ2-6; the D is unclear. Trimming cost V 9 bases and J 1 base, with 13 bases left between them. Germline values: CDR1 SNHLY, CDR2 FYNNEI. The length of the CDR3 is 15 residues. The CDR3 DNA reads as TGTGCCAGTTTTCTACCCGAGTCTGGGGCCAACGTCCTGACTTTC. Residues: CASFLPESGANVLTF.

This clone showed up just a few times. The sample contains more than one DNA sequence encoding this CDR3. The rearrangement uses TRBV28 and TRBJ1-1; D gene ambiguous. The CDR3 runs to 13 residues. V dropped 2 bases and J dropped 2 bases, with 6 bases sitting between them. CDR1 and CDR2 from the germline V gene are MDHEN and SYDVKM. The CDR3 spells CASSLVRNTEAFF. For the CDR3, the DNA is TGTGCCAGCAGTTTAGTCAGAAACACTGAAGCTTTCTTT.

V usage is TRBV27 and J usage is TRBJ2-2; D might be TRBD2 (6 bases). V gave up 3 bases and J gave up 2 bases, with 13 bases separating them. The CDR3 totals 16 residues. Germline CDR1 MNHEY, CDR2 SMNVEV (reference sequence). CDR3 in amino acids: CASSFFLARNTGELFF. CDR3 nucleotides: TGTGCCAGCAGTTTCTTCCTAGCGCGAAACACCGGGGAGCTGTTTTTT.

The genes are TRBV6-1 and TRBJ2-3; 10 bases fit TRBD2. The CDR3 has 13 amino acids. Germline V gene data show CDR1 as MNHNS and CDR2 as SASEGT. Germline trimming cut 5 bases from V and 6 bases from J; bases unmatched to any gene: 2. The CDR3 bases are TGTGCCAGCAGTAGCGGGAGGGACGATACGCAGTATTTT. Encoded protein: CASSSGRDDTQYF.

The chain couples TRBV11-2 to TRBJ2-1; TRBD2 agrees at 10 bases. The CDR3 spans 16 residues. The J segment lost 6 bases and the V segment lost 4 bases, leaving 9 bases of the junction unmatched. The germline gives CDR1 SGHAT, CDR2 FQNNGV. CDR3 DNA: TGTGCCAGCAGCTGGGGGGCCAGCGGGAGGGCCAATGAGCAGTTCTTC. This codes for CASSWGASGRANEQFF.